These 29 T cell receptor beta chains originate from one sample sequenced in a study of blood T cell repertoires in COVID-19. Produced via immunoSEQ multiplex PCR; TCRdb's table is partial and in-frame only. Here the sample spans 150,000 to 200,000 clones, roughly four fifths being singletons. The source material was peripheral blood. The receptors come from a human donor in a cohort sampled during active COVID-19.

V is TRBV5-6 and J is TRBJ1-6, with 7 bases aligning to TRBD1. The CDR3 loop spans 15 amino acids. CDR1 is SGHDT and CDR2 is YYEEEE in the germline V gene. V gave up 4 bases and J gave up 7 bases; unmatched junction bases: 8. CDR3 coding DNA: TGTGCCAGCAGCCTCCGGGGGACAGACAATTCACCCCTCCACTTT. Protein sequence: CASSLRGTDNSPLHF.

This chain uses TRBV29-1 with TRBJ2-1; D uncertain. This CDR3 is 10 amino acids long. CDR1 and CDR2 from the germline V gene are SQVTM and ANQGSEA. V was cut by 6 bases and J by 7 bases, with 7 bases left in between. CDR3 DNA: TGCAGCGTAACCGCGAATGAGCAGTTCTTC. This gives the protein CSVTANEQFF.

This chain connects TRBV5-1 to TRBJ2-3, with D unresolved. The ends were cut back, 0 bases at V and 5 bases at J, with 7 bases in the middle. Looked up from germline, CDR1 is SGHRS and CDR2 is YFSETQ. The CDR3 has 13 amino acids. The CDR3: CASSLALRDTQYF. The DNA for the CDR3 is TGCGCCAGCAGCTTGGCATTGAGAGATACGCAGTATTTT. The complete variable domain, with remaining parts taken from reference TRBV5-1 and TRBJ2-3, reads KAGVTQTPRYLIKTRGQQVTLSCSPISGHRSVSWYQQTPGQGLQFLFEYFSETQRNKGNFPGRFSGRQFSNSRSEMNVSTLELGDSALYLCASSLALRDTQYFGPGTRLTVL.

This chain links TRBV24-1 with TRBJ2-3; D perhaps matches TRBD2 (6 bases). The CDR3 spans 15 residues. CDR1 and CDR2 from the germline V gene are KGHDR and SFDVKD. V lost 5 bases and J 0 bases, leaving 11 bases between the germline ends. CDR3 nucleotide sequence: TGTGCCACCAGTGCATCCCGGGAGAGCACAGATACGCAGTATTTT. Translation gives CATSASRESTDTQYF.

The rearrangement uses TRBV10-1 and TRBJ2-7; a weak D match, TRBD2 (6 bases). V shed 7 bases and J shed 4 bases, with 14 bases lying between them. Germline V gene sequence: CDR1 WNHNN, CDR2 SYGVQD (reference sequence). The CDR3 runs to 13 residues. The CDR3 reads CASNSGAGYEQYF. CDR3 nucleotide sequence: TGCGCCAGCAATTCGGGAGCTGGTTACGAGCAGTACTTC.

The sample holds a few counts of this clone. J is TRBJ1-6 and V is TRBV19; 8 nucleotides agree with TRBD1. CDR1 and CDR2 from the germline V gene are LNHDA and SQIVND (reference sequence). V dropped 6 bases and J dropped 9; count of bases not matched to a gene: 4. The CDR3 runs to 13 residues. CDR3 sequence: CASRWTGSSPLHF. CDR3 DNA sequence: TGTGCCAGTAGGTGGACAGGGAGTTCACCCCTCCACTTT.

The J gene is TRBJ2-7, the V gene TRBV10-3; D is uncertain. V shed 10 bases and J shed 0 bases, with 13 bases lying between them. This CDR3 has 13 amino acids. Germline CDR1 is ENHRY and CDR2 is SYGVKD. In nucleotides, the CDR3 is TGTGCCACCCTCTCTGCGCTCTCCTACGAGCAGTACTTC. Its protein is CATLSALSYEQYF.

The CDR3 sequence is CASRVLFSYEQYF. CDR3 DNA: TGTGCCAGCCGGGTCCTATTCTCCTACGAGCAGTACTTC. The chain combines TRBV6-5 with TRBJ2-7; D is unresolved. The germline CDR1 and CDR2 sequences are MNHEY and SVGAGI. V gave up 8 bases and J gave up 0 bases, with 11 bases separating them. CDR3 length: 13 amino acids.

V gene TRBV10-2 combines with J gene TRBJ2-7, with D tentatively TRBD2 (5 bases). Trimming left V 0 bases short and J 3 bases short, with 9 bases between. The germline V gene encodes CDR1 WSHSY and CDR2 SAAADI. This CDR3 spans 14 amino acids. In DNA form, the CDR3 reads TGCGCCAGCAGTGAGTCGTATCGGGGCTACGAGCAGTACTTC. It specifies CASSESYRGYEQYF.

V and J are TRBV30 and TRBJ1-2; 9 bases line up with TRBD1. J lost 13 bases, V lost 3 bases, and 12 bases had no gene match. Germline loops: CDR1 GTSNPN, CDR2 SVGIG (reference sequence). This CDR3 is 13 amino acids long. The CDR3 here is CAWRDSGTGNATF. The CDR3 DNA sequence: TGTGCCTGGAGGGACTCCGGGACAGGGAACGCCACCTTC.

In this sample, this clone turned up once. J is TRBJ1-6 and V is TRBV7-2; D gene unclear. CDR1 is SGHTA and CDR2 is FQGNSA in the germline V gene. Trimming shortened V by 1 base and J by 4 bases, and 5 bases separated the two germline ends. There are 14 residues in the CDR3. CDR3 DNA sequence: TGTGCCAGCAGCTTAGGTCCGTATAATTCACCCCTCCACTTT. Its protein is CASSLGPYNSPLHF.

This clone has just a few counts. The V and J genes are TRBV9 and TRBJ2-2; no reliable D call. The CDR3 has 15 residues. The germline V gene encodes CDR1 SGDLS and CDR2 YYNGEE. The V and J ends lost 0 bases and 9 bases respectively, with 15 bases between them. The CDR3 region is CASSVEQTALRELFF. In DNA, the CDR3 is TGTGCCAGCAGCGTAGAACAGACGGCCTTACGGGAGCTGTTTTTT.

The genes are TRBV9 and TRBJ2-7; a possible D gene is TRBD2 (6 bases). Germline CDR1 and CDR2: SGDLS and YYNGEE. The CDR3 length is 14 residues. Between the trimmed V and J ends, which lost 0 bases and 3 bases, there was a span of 10 bases. The CDR3 DNA sequence: TGTGCCAGCAGCGTAGGAGCGGGTTTCTACGAGCAGTACTTC. This gives the protein CASSVGAGFYEQYF.

This chain joins TRBV27 and TRBJ2-7; D perhaps matches TRBD2 (7 bases). The V end lost 0 bases, the J end lost 4 bases, and 10 bases lay between the germline ends. CDR3 length: 14 residues. Germline V gives CDR1 MNHEY, CDR2 SMNVEV (reference sequence). CDR3 bases: TGTGCCAGCAGTTTATCCGGGGGGCGGTACGAGCAGTACTTC. It translates to CASSLSGGRYEQYF.

The chain uses TRBV6-6 and TRBJ2-7; D not certain. This CDR3 region has 13 residues. Germline loops: CDR1 MNHNY, CDR2 SVGAGI (reference sequence). V lost 0 bases, J lost 3 bases, and 6 bases lay in between. The CDR3 coding sequence is TGTGCCAGCAGTTACTCGGGCGACTACGAGCAGTACTTC. It is translated as CASSYSGDYEQYF.

The chain couples TRBV7-3 to TRBJ2-1, with TRBD2 as a possible D gene (5 bases). V lost 3 bases and J 8 bases, leaving 11 bases between the germline ends. The CDR3 runs 13 residues. The germline CDR1 and CDR2 sequences are SGHTA and FQGTGA. CDR3 sequence (DNA): TGTGCCAGCAGCTTCTCAGCGGTGGATGAGCAGTTCTTC. This codes for CASSFSAVDEQFF.

The chain uses TRBV5-6 and TRBJ1-2; weak D call: TRBD1 (5 bases). This CDR3 region has 15 residues. Germline values: CDR1 SGHDT, CDR2 YYEEEE. Trimming shortened V by 0 bases and J by 2 bases, and 11 bases separated the two germline ends. For the CDR3, the DNA is TGTGCCAGCAGCTTGGCCACGGGGGGGAACTATGGCTACACCTTC. This codes for CASSLATGGNYGYTF. The full variable domain, with the rest looked up from reference TRBV5-6 and TRBJ1-2, is DAGVTQSPTHLIKTRGQQVTLRCSPKSGHDTVSWYQQALGQGPQFIFQYYEEEERQRGNFPDRFSGHQFPNYSSELNVNALLLGDSALYLCASSLATGGNYGYTFGSGTRLTVV.

The chain is built from TRBV2 and TRBJ2-1; 7 positions agree with TRBD1. Per the germline V gene, CDR1 is SNHLY and CDR2 is FYNNEI. The CDR3 is 16 residues long. Trimming took 6 bases from V and 7 from J; bases not matched to a gene: 15. The CDR3 sequence: CASRPLLGEGANEQFF. In DNA form, the CDR3 reads TGTGCCAGCAGGCCCTTGCTCGGAGAGGGGGCGAATGAGCAGTTCTTC.

This sequence joins TRBV6-5 and TRBJ2-3; 11 bases line up with TRBD2. The germline CDR1 and CDR2 sequences are MNHEY and SVGAGI. V gave up 5 bases and J gave up 4 bases; unmatched junction bases: 2. The CDR3 is 14 amino acids. CDR3 in DNA: TGTGCCAGCAGTCTAGCGGGGGGAGCAGATACGCAGTATTTT. Translation: CASSLAGGADTQYF.

This chain links TRBV12-3 or TRBV12-4 with TRBJ1-6; no definite D call. The CDR3 is made up of 13 amino acids. The V end lost 5 bases, the J end lost 6 bases, and 8 bases lay between the germline ends. The CDR3 coding sequence is TGTGCCAGCAGTGCCTACAGTAATTCACCCCTCCACTTT. It codes for CASSAYSNSPLHF.

This clone has a handful of counts. The gene calls are TRBV28 and TRBJ1-2, with TRBD1 matching 7 bases. Germline V gene lookup returns CDR1 MDHEN and CDR2 SYDVKM. The junction had 1 base not matched to a gene; V was cut back by 2 bases and J by 4 bases. The CDR3 spans 13 residues. The CDR3 region is CASSLPGGYGYTF. CDR3 nucleotide sequence: TGTGCCAGCAGTTTACCAGGGGGCTATGGCTACACCTTC.

V usage is TRBV21-1 and J usage is TRBJ1-4; TRBD1 reflects the table's D call only, with no check against the DNA. TRBV21-1 is an annotated pseudogene. This CDR3 has 17 residues. CDR3 in DNA: TGTGCCAGCAGCCCCCGGGACAGAAATTTTGCTAATGAAAAACTGTTTTTT. Its protein is CASSPRDRNFANEKLFF.

CDR3 bases: TGCAGTGCTAGTGAGAGTGATGAGGGAGGGGAAAAACTGTTTTTT. Protein: CSASESDEGGEKLFF. The chain uses TRBV20-1 and TRBJ1-4; D gene ambiguous. This CDR3 is built from 15 residues. V lost 3 bases to trimming and J lost 8 bases, with 19 bases between them. The V gene's germline CDR1 is DFQATT and CDR2 SNEGSKA (reference sequence).

The V and J genes are TRBV7-2 and TRBJ1-5, with D possibly being TRBD1 (6 bases). Germline CDR1 and CDR2: SGHTA and FQGNSA. The germline V and J ends were trimmed by 2 bases and 4 bases, with 9 bases remaining between them. This CDR3 has 14 residues. The CDR3 region is CASSLQQGNQPQHF. CDR3 DNA sequence: TGTGCCAGCAGCTTACAACAGGGAAATCAGCCCCAGCATTTT.

This clone was seen once. The V gene is TRBV19, the J gene TRBJ1-3; 7 bases fit TRBD1. This CDR3 comprises 15 residues. Germline-derived CDR1 and CDR2 are LNHDA and SQIVND (reference sequence). Trimming at V came to 3 bases and at J to 1 base, leaving 3 bases not matched to a gene. The DNA of the CDR3 is TGTGCCAGTAGTATCACAGGGGCATCTGGAAACACCATATATTTT. Its translation is CASSITGASGNTIYF.

This clone was counted a single time. The rearrangement links TRBV27 to TRBJ2-1; a possible D gene is TRBD2 (6 bases). The V end was cut by 0 bases, the J end by 8 bases, with 8 bases between. The CDR3 runs to 13 residues. CDR1 is MNHEY, CDR2 SMNVEV, per germline (reference sequence). The CDR3 reads CASSLSSGDEQFF. CDR3 in DNA: TGTGCCAGCAGTTTATCATCGGGGGATGAGCAGTTCTTC.

This sequence joins TRBV6-2 or TRBV6-3 and TRBJ1-1; D unresolved. V was pared by 2 bases and J by 0 bases, with 4 bases between. Germline CDR1 MNHEY, CDR2 SVGEGT. There are 13 residues in the CDR3. This chain's CDR3 is CASSYVLNTEAFF. In DNA form, the CDR3 reads TGTGCCAGCAGTTACGTCTTGAACACTGAAGCTTTCTTT.

This clone has ten or more counts. The same CDR3 arises from other DNA sequences in this sample as well. This chain links TRBV6-2 or TRBV6-3 with TRBJ2-1, with D possibly TRBD2 on 6 matching bases. V shed 0 bases and J shed 3 bases, with 15 bases lying between them. Looked up from germline, CDR1 is MNHEY and CDR2 is SVGEGT. The CDR3 is 17 amino acids. The CDR3 loop reads CASSYSRGSGNYNEQFF. In DNA form, the CDR3 reads TGTGCCAGCAGTTACTCGAGGGGTAGCGGAAACTACAATGAGCAGTTCTTC.

The chain combines TRBV7-9 with TRBJ1-5, with 8 bases aligning to TRBD1. This CDR3 has 15 residues. Germline CDR1 and CDR2: SEHNR and FQNEAQ (reference sequence). V lost 1 base, J lost 7 bases, and 6 bases stayed unmatched. The CDR3, as DNA: TGTGCCAGCAGCTTAGTAGGGCCAGGGGGCCAGCCCCAGCATTTT. Amino acids: CASSLVGPGGQPQHF.